The clone carrying this T cell receptor beta chain showed up many times. Its antigen remains unidentified. The entry originates in a study of regulatory T cells in long-lasting Graves disease. Across the study: Duration of antithyroid drug therapy among newly diagnosed Graves' patients was under 3 months.

Findings and caveats of the study: Persistent disease was associated with favored TRBV28 usage and with favored use of TRBJ1-2 and TRBJ2-5.

Time point given: newly diagnosed GD, antithyroid drugs for less than 3 months. Preparation of the TCR library used RNA extracted from PBMCs. CDR1 and CDR2 (germline): MDHEN, SYDVKM. The CDR3 runs to 12 residues. Trimming cost V 7 bases and J 8 bases; bases outside gene matches: 5. Arm-PCR of CDR3 regions with iRepertoire HTBI primers generated TCR beta libraries. From the multiplex PCR reads, TCRdb called clonotypes with MiXCR, one entry per CDR3 protein. There are hundreds of thousands of distinct CDR3 sequences in the sample; about 15% occur only once, and about 8.2% lies in the top ten. These data were likewise used in another study, on T cells in Graves' hyperthyroidism and ophthalmopathy. That work states: The TCR CDR3 first-round RT-PCR relied on the HTBI primer set. The blood repertoire included most of the expanded thyroid clonotypes above 0.001.

This TCR was recovered from a woman in her thirties or forties with Graves disease. The sample consisted of peripheral blood mononuclear cells (PBMCs), taken at new diagnosis, from a patient treated with antithyroid drugs. The chain uses TRBV28 and TRBJ2-1, with TRBD1 matching 7 bases. CDR3: CASTRQGDEQFF. In nucleotides, the CDR3 is TGTGCCAGCACTAGACAGGGCGATGAGCAGTTCTTC.